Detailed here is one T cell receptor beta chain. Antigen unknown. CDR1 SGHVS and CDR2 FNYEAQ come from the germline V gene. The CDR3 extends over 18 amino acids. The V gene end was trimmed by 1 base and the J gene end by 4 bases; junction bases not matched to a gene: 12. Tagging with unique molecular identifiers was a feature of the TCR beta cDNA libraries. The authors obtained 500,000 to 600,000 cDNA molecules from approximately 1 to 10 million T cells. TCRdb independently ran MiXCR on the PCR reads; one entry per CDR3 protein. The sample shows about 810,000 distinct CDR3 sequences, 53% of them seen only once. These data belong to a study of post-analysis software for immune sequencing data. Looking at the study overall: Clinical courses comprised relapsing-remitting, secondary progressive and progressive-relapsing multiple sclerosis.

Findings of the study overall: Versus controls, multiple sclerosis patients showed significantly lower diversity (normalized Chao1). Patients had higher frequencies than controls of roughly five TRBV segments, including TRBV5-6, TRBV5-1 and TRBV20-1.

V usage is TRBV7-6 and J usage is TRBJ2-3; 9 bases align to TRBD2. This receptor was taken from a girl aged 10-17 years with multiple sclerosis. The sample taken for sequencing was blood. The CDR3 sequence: CASSLGGGSGSFPDTQYF. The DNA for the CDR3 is TGTGCCAGCAGCTTAGGAGGGGGTAGCGGGAGTTTTCCAGATACGCAGTATTTT. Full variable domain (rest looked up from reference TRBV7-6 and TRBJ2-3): GAGVSQSPRYKVTKRGQDVALRCDPISGHVSLYWYRQALGQGPEFLTYFNYEAQQDKSGLPNDRFSAERPEGSISTLTIQRTEQRDSAMYRCASSLGGGSGSFPDTQYFGPGTRLTVL.